There are a few counts of the clone carrying this TCR beta chain. This sample was included in a study of liver allograft versus peripheral blood T cells. On the study more broadly: Blood and transplanted-liver T cell receptor repertoires from recipients were compared.

TCRdb reanalysed the reads using MiXCR and keeps one entry per CDR3 protein. The sample contains thousands of distinct CDR3 sequences, 15% to 20% of which appear only once. Germline V lookup: CDR1 SGHTA, CDR2 FQGNSA. The CDR3 length is 15 residues. Between the trimmed V and J ends, which lost 0 bases and 3 bases, there was a span of 8 bases. The V and J genes are TRBV7-2 and TRBJ2-2, with a possible D match to TRBD2 (5 bases). This receptor was obtained from a human patient who had a liver transplant. A subset of T cells may come from the graft donor. CDR3 amino acids: CASSLAPDYTGELFF. The CDR3 DNA reads TGTGCCAGCAGCTTAGCTCCGGACTACACCGGGGAGCTGTTTTTT.